This T cell receptor beta chain derives from a study of shared clonotypes between healthy human individuals. About the research overall: Per donor, three plates held CD4 naive cells, three held CD4 memory, two held CD8 naive and one held CD8 memory.

Study-level results: Generation probability values for non-shared clonotypes were lower than those for clonotypes shared by all four donors.

Germline-derived CDR1 and CDR2 are LGHNA and YNFKEQ. With 2 bases removed from V and 2 bases from J, the gap between germline ends came to 10 bases. This CDR3 spans 15 amino acids. Into CD45RA+ naive and CD45RA-negative memory subsets, the CD4+ cells were split. Comment on this clone: As yet, its antigen is unknown.

Deep-level settings were used for running the assay. Sequencing used immunoSEQ multiplex PCR; TCRdb keeps in-frame clones, though not all of them. The data show about 2.4 million clones, with roughly nine tenths seen just once and roughly 0.15% held by the top ten. This receptor was identified in a man younger than 30 in good health. The rearrangement uses TRBV4-2 and TRBJ1-3; D gene ambiguous. Sequencing was done on a sample of naive CD4+ T cells sorted from blood. Subset noted: CD45RA+ positively selected. DNA for the CDR3: TGTGCCAGCAGCCAACCCGCGGGGACTGGAAACACCATATATTTT. Amino acids: CASSQPAGTGNTIYF.